These T cell receptor beta chains were read from a single sample in a study of CD8+ T cells in alopecia areata. The table came from immunoSEQ multiplex PCR; TCRdb's copy has only in-frame clones and leaves some out. The sample contains some 8,000 clones, over 65% of which appear only once. Sequencing was done on a sample of CD4+ Tregs sorted from blood. These receptors were obtained from a human donor with alopecia areata. The CDR3 runs from the conserved cysteine through the conserved F or W. A D gene is named only where the DNA matches it firmly. Clone size is stated in some rows and not others, as once, few, many or a class when expanded.

CDR3aa,CDR3nt,len,d_gene,j_gene,abundance,v_gene
CASSFLGGHTEAFF,TGTGCCAGCAGCTTTCTGGGAGGCCACACTGAAGCTTTCTTT,14,-,TRBJ1-1,once,TRBV7-9
CASSDSQGPEKLFF,TGTGCCAGCAGTGATTCCCAGGGACCTGAAAAACTGTTTTTT,14,-,TRBJ1-4,few,TRBV28
CAISGTSLTEAFF,TGTGCCATCTCCGGAACGAGTCTCACTGAGGCTTTCTTT,13,-,TRBJ1-1,-,TRBV10-3
CASSPGLAYQETQYF,TGTGCCAGCAGCCCGGGACTAGCGTATCAAGAGACCCAGTACTTC,15,TRBD2,TRBJ2-5,-,TRBV11-3
CASSLSQGVGNEQFF,TGTGCCAGCAGTTTAAGCCAGGGCGTGGGTAATGAGCAGTTCTTC,15,-,TRBJ2-1,few,TRBV28
CASSYRTVQNTEAFF,TGTGCCAGCAGCTACCGGACAGTCCAGAACACTGAAGCTTTCTTT,15,-,TRBJ1-1,-,TRBV11-1
CASSLVENTEAFF,TGTGCCAGCAGCTTAGTCGAGAACACTGAAGCTTTCTTT,13,-,TRBJ1-1,-,TRBV7-8
CASSLFSGVGETQYF,TGTGCCAGCAGCTTATTCTCAGGGGTAGGGGAGACCCAGTACTTC,15,-,TRBJ2-5,-,TRBV7-9
CASSLVAGRSGSSYNEQFF,TGCGCCAGCAGCTTGGTTGCAGGGAGGAGCGGGAGCTCCTACAATGAGCAGTTCTTC,19,TRBD2,TRBJ2-1,-,TRBV5-1
CSVERGNEQFF,TGCAGCGTTGAACGGGGAAATGAGCAGTTCTTC,11,-,TRBJ2-1,-,TRBV29-1
CAWRARRATNEKLFF,TGTGCCTGGAGGGCACGGAGGGCCACTAATGAAAAACTGTTTTTT,15,-,TRBJ1-4,-,TRBV30
CASSVAIRAYNEQFF,TGTGCCAGCAGCGTGGCTATACGGGCCTACAATGAGCAGTTCTTC,15,-,TRBJ2-1,-,TRBV9
CASSLLGTDTQYF,TGTGCCAGCAGCTTACTGGGCACAGATACGCAGTATTTT,13,-,TRBJ2-3,once,TRBV5-4
CASSAGQGSYEQYF,TGTGCCAGTAGTGCCGGACAGGGCTCCTACGAGCAGTACTTC,14,TRBD1,TRBJ2-7,few,TRBV19
CASTTFRGQSPLHF,TGTGCCAGCACCACGTTCAGGGGGCAATCACCCCTCCACTTT,14,TRBD1,TRBJ1-6,-,TRBV7-8
CASRSWGQLGTQYF,TGTGCAAGTCGCTCTTGGGGCCAGCTAGGGACCCAGTACTTC,14,-,TRBJ2-5,-,TRBV12-2
CASSLAGGRDEQFF,TGTGCCAGCAGTCTAGCGGGAGGGCGCGATGAGCAGTTCTTC,14,TRBD2,TRBJ2-1,few,TRBV7-2
CASSSLGLAGSQETQYF,TGTGCCAGCAGCTCACTCGGACTAGCGGGATCCCAAGAGACCCAGTACTTC,17,TRBD2,TRBJ2-5,-,TRBV7-9
CASSYSGPSQYF,TGTGCCAGCAGTTACTCGGGCCCTTCGCAGTATTTT,12,-,TRBJ2-3,few,TRBV6-6
CASSGRLAGADTQYF,TGCGCCAGCAGCGGAAGACTAGCGGGAGCAGATACGCAGTATTTT,15,TRBD2,TRBJ2-3,once,TRBV5-1
CASRPLGRAVQFF,TGTGCCAGCAGGCCCCTTGGGAGGGCAGTGCAGTTCTTC,13,TRBD2,TRBJ2-1,-,TRBV27
CSARVTGSSYGYTF,TGCAGCGCCAGGGTGACAGGGAGTAGCTATGGCTACACCTTC,14,TRBD1,TRBJ1-2,-,TRBV29-1
CASSLRDTTGELFF,TGTGCCAGCAGCTTAAGGGACACCACCGGGGAGCTGTTTTTT,14,-,TRBJ2-2,-,TRBV11-1
CASSPFSSGNTGELFF,TGTGCCAGCTCACCATTTTCTAGCGGGAACACCGGGGAGCTGTTTTTT,16,TRBD2,TRBJ2-2,once,TRBV18
CASMPPGLKDTQYF,TGTGCCAGTATGCCGCCAGGGTTAAAGGATACGCAGTATTTT,14,-,TRBJ2-3,few,TRBV19
CASSLAPRLLTDTQYF,TGTGCCAGCAGCTTAGCGCCCAGACTCCTCACAGATACGCAGTATTTT,16,-,TRBJ2-3,once,TRBV7-2
CASSLGQEGNEQFF,TGTGCCAGTAGCCTAGGACAGGAGGGCAATGAGCAGTTCTTC,14,-,TRBJ2-1,few,TRBV19
CATRWGGAPLHF,TGTGCCACGCGTTGGGGGGGGGCACCCCTCCACTTT,12,-,TRBJ1-6,-,TRBV2
CASSRDRASEAFF,TGTGCCAGCAGTCGAGACAGGGCTTCTGAAGCTTTCTTT,13,TRBD1,TRBJ1-1,-,TRBV6-8
CASSLSGQGRGGYTF,TGCGCCAGCAGCTTGTCCGGACAGGGACGTGGCGGCTACACCTTC,15,TRBD1,TRBJ1-2,-,TRBV5-1
CASSFGGENEKLFF,TGTGCCAGCAGTTTCGGCGGCGAGAATGAAAAACTGTTTTTT,14,-,TRBJ1-4,once,TRBV27
CASSLGQGAFQETQYF,TGTGCCAGCAGCTTAGGACAGGGGGCTTTCCAAGAGACCCAGTACTTC,16,TRBD1,TRBJ2-5,-,TRBV5-4
CASSLALGLAGSPEQFF,TGTGCCAGCAGCTTAGCCCTGGGACTAGCGGGGAGTCCTGAGCAGTTCTTC,17,TRBD2,TRBJ2-1,-,TRBV7-6
CASSPQAGYEQYF,TGTGCCAGCAGCCCACAGGCCGGCTACGAGCAGTACTTC,13,-,TRBJ2-7,-,TRBV7-9
CAWSVRRNTEAFF,TGTGCCTGGAGTGTACGGAGGAACACTGAAGCTTTCTTT,13,-,TRBJ1-1,-,TRBV30
CASSDWVLGLAGVFDTQYF,TGCGCCAGCAGTGATTGGGTTTTGGGACTGGCGGGAGTCTTTGATACGCAGTATTTT,19,TRBD2,TRBJ2-3,-,TRBV10-2
CAISEGPHNYEQYF,TGTGCCATCAGTGAGGGGCCCCATAACTACGAGCAGTACTTC,14,-,TRBJ2-7,-,TRBV10-3
CASSPTTGTANNEQFF,TGCGCCAGCAGCCCAACAACCGGGACAGCAAACAATGAGCAGTTCTTC,16,TRBD1,TRBJ2-1,-,TRBV5-1